The clone carrying this T cell receptor (beta chain) was seen a few times. The method was immunoSEQ multiplex PCR; TCRdb's version includes in-frame clones alone and lacks a portion of them. The sample records fewer than 200,000 clones, around 85% being singletons. Between the trimmed V and J ends, which lost 0 bases and 0 bases, there was a span of 17 bases. CDR1 SNHLY and CDR2 FYNNEI come from the germline V gene. There are 18 residues in the CDR3. This record belongs to a study of blood T cell repertoires in COVID-19. Across the study: Samples representing acute and convalescent COVID-19 were sourced from the United States, Italy and Spain. T cells, B-cell-depleted T cells, or PBMCs supplied cDNA or gDNA.

The sequence was collected from a man in his fifties or sixties who had recovered from COVID-19. The specimen was peripheral blood. The chain is built from TRBV2 and TRBJ1-2; D possibly corresponds to TRBD1 (6 bases). Here the CDR3 DNA reads TGTGCCAGCAGTGAAGCGCTAGGGGGATGGGGAGCTAACTATGGCTACACCTTC. It encodes CASSEALGGWGANYGYTF.